Given below is one TCR beta chain in context. This record belongs to a study of shared clonotypes between healthy human individuals. For the study at large: CD4 naive and memory got three plates each, CD8 naive two, CD8 memory one.

Researchers ran the assay at a deep level. Libraries were prepared by immunoSEQ multiplex PCR; TCRdb keeps only in-frame clonotypes and omits some of them. The sample consists of just over 2,000,000 clones, about 95% of them appearing once. Naive CD8 cells comprised CD45RO-negative, CCR7-positively selected cells, excluding terminally differentiated effector memory CD45RA+ cells. The healthy adult donors were HIV-negative and reported no recent acute infections or vaccinations. All the donors were Caucasian adults who lived in Nashville, Tennessee. Sequences were obtained from naive CD8+ T cells sorted from blood. This clonotype was obtained from a man aged 18 to 30 in good health.

The CDR3 spells CASSIDDSDREETQYF. In DNA, the CDR3 is TGTGCCAGTAGTATAGACGATTCGGACAGGGAAGAGACCCAGTACTTC. The rearrangement joins TRBV19 to TRBJ2-5; 8 nucleotides agree with TRBD1. Looked up from germline, CDR1 is LNHDA and CDR2 is SQIVND (reference sequence). The CDR3 totals 16 residues. Unmatched junction bases numbered 6, after V lost 0 bases and J lost 3 bases.